Listed below are T cell receptor beta chains from one sample, sequenced in a study of long-term antiretroviral therapy in people with HIV. Generated by immunoSEQ multiplex PCR, the TCRdb table keeps only in-frame clones and is missing some. The top ten clones hold 16% of a sample with fewer than 30,000 clones, 81% of them seen once. The sequenced sample was unsorted PBMCs, obtained at the start of antiretroviral therapy, before treatment. The receptors come from a young woman with HIV. Both conserved end residues are trimmed from each CDR3. D genes are given only for firm matches.

v_gene: TRBV7-6; d_gene: TRBD1; j_gene: TRBJ2-3; CDR3aa: ASSSTGTASTDTQY
v_gene: TRBV28; d_gene: TRBD2; j_gene: TRBJ2-7; CDR3aa: ASSPGLAGIYEQY
v_gene: TRBV5-8; d_gene: -; j_gene: TRBJ1-1; CDR3aa: ASSFRTPKTVGFEAF
v_gene: TRBV11-1; d_gene: TRBD1; j_gene: TRBJ2-7; CDR3aa: ASSLRAGGAYEQY
v_gene: TRBV14; d_gene: -; j_gene: TRBJ1-1; CDR3aa: ASSQTTTSEAF
v_gene: TRBV7-8; d_gene: -; j_gene: TRBJ1-5; CDR3aa: ASSLAGEGDQPQH
v_gene: TRBV6-6; d_gene: TRBD1; j_gene: TRBJ1-5; CDR3aa: ASREGTDDRNQPQH
v_gene: TRBV19; d_gene: -; j_gene: TRBJ1-2; CDR3aa: ASSIFLADINYGYT